This T cell receptor beta chain was sequenced during a study of blood T cell repertoires in COVID-19 (dated by TCRdb to 2018 to 2020). Notes on the research overall: Samples from collaborators originated in the United States, Italy and Spain and spanned both the acute and convalescent phases of COVID-19. A de-identified subject ID, COVID-19 status, age in years and sex were almost always included in the sample metadata. Samples came from the ongoing ImmuneRACE study (first 160 participants) plus 1,254 subjects from 6 global collaborators. The repertoires were released in a freely available public database meant as a resource for research on the immune response to SARS-CoV-2. The material from the prospective study consisted of cDNA or gDNA derived from T cells, B-cell-depleted T cells, or PBMCs. The dataset comprised deeply sampled blood TCRbeta repertoires from subjects exposed to, actively infected with, or recovered from COVID-19. Where HLA class I and class II types were available, the types were taken from metadata supplied by the sample provider, not from assay-based typing.

Concerning this clone: There is no known antigen for this receptor. No much larger clonotype is one base removed from it; base qualities were not supplied.

Overall study results and their limits: The quantity of clinical and demographic metadata differed by source and by participant and was supplied without curation.

The immunoSEQ Assay, a bias-controlled multiplex PCR, was used to amplify TCRbeta CDR3 regions from genomic DNA. The paper's processing steps were these. Nucleated cell counts per sample were estimated from amplification of reference gene primers within the assay. To quantify the absolute abundance of each unique TCRbeta CDR3 rearrangement, sequence reads were collapsed and filtered. For each sample, productive Simpson clonality was calculated as the square root of Simpson's diversity index over productive rearrangements. TCRdb took over this immuneACCESS table, retaining in-frame rearrangements with V and J assigned. Such tables are incomplete; in checked studies, under half of the missing clones stem from an unresolved V gene, and the remainder is unexplained. The DNA was the basis for D and trimming; V, J and clone size are from that table. Present in this sample are 110,000 to 150,000 clones, more than 75% of which were seen just once. 4.2% of the sample is taken by the ten largest.

Sequences SGHTA (CDR1) and FQGTGA (CDR2) are obtained from the germline V gene. The CDR3 has 15 amino acids, counting the end cysteine and phenylalanine. The kept DNA is CDR3 alone, 45 bases in frame from the first base. Deletion took 5 bases off V and 1 base off J, with a span of 14 bases between the germline ends. Whole blood was collected in K2EDTA tubes by collaborating institutions according to the institutions' own protocols. For TCRbeta analysis, collaborator samples were shipped as frozen whole blood, as isolated PBMCs, or as DNA extracted from either sample type. The receptor was derived from a man aged 55 to 70 with acute or convalescent COVID-19. Sample: peripheral blood. The sequence links TRBV7-3 to TRBJ2-5, with a tentative D gene TRBD2 over 7 matching bases. The nucleotide sequence is TGTGCCAGCAGCCCCTCGGGGGGCATCCAAGAGACCCAGTACTTC. It is translated as CASSPSGGIQETQYF.